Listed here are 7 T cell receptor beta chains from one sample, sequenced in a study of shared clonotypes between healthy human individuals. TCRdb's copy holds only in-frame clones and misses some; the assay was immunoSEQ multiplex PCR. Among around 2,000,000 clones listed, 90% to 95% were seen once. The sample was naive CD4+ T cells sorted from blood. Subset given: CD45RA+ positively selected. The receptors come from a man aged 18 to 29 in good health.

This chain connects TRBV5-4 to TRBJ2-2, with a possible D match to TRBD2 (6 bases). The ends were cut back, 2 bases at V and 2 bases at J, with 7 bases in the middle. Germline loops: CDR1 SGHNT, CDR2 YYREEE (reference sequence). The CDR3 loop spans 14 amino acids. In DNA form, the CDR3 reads TGTGCCAGCAGCTTCGCGGGAAACACCGGGGAGCTGTTTTTT. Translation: CASSFAGNTGELFF. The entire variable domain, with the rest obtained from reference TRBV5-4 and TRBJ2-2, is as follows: ETGVTQSPTHLIKTRGQQVTLRCSSQSGHNTVSWYQQALGQGPQFIFQYYREEENGRGNFPPRFSGLQFPNYSSELNVNALELDDSALYLCASSFAGNTGELFFGEGSRLTVL.

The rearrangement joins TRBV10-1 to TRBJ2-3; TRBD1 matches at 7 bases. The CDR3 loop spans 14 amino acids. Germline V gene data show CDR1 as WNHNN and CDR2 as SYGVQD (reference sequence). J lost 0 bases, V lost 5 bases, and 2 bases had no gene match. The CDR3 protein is CASSYRGSTDTQYF. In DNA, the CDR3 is TGCGCCAGCAGTTACAGGGGCAGCACAGATACGCAGTATTTT.

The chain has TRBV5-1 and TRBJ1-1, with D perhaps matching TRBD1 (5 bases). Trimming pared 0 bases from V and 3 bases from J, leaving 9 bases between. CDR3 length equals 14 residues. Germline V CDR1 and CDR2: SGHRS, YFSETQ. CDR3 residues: CASSLGQPHTEAFF. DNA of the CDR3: TGCGCCAGCAGCTTGGGACAGCCCCACACTGAAGCTTTCTTT.

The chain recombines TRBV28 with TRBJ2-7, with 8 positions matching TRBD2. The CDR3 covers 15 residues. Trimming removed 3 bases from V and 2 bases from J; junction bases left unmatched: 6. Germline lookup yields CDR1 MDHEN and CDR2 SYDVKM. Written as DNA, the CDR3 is TGTGCCAGCAGTTTTGGCGGGACTAGGACCTACGAGCAGTACTTC. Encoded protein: CASSFGGTRTYEQYF.

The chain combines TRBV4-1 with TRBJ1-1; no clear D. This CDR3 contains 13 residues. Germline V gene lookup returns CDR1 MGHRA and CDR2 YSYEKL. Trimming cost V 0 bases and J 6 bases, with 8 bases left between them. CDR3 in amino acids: CASSQDPGSEAFF. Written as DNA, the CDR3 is TGCGCCAGCAGCCAAGATCCGGGGTCTGAAGCTTTCTTT.

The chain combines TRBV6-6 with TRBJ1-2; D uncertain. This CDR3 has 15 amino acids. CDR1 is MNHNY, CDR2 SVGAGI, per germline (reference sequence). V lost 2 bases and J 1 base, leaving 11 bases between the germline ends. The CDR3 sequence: CASSYGDTRNYGYTF. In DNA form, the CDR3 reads TGTGCCAGCAGTTACGGTGACACGCGTAACTATGGCTACACCTTC.

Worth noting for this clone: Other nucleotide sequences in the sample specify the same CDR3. The CDR3 reads CASSLAGGNTEAFF. The CDR3 DNA is TGTGCCAGCAGCTTAGCAGGGGGCAACACTGAAGCTTTCTTT. V usage is TRBV11-2 and J usage is TRBJ1-1; 8 bases are a match to TRBD1. This CDR3 has 14 amino acids. Germline V CDR1 and CDR2: SGHAT, FQNNGV. With 1 base clipped from V and 2 bases from J, the junction kept 0 bases outside the gene matches. Supplemented by reference TRBV11-2 and TRBJ1-1, the full variable domain reads EAGVAQSPRYKIIEKRQSVAFWCNPISGHATLYWYQQILGQGPKLLIQFQNNGVVDDSQLPKDRFSAERLKGVDSTLKIQPAKLEDSAVYLCASSLAGGNTEAFFGQGTRLTVV.